This T cell receptor beta chain was observed in a study of memory CD4+ T cells and cytomegalovirus serostatus. Here immunoSEQ multiplex PCR was the method, and the copy in TCRdb shows in-frame clones only, minus some. Of tens of thousands of clones listed, around three quarters were seen once; the top ten hold around 1%. This CDR3 has 13 amino acids. Trimming left V 5 bases short and J 0 bases short, with 6 bases between. Germline-derived CDR1 and CDR2 are SGHTA and FQGNSA. The sort gate was single viable CD3+CD4+CD8-CD45RO+ cells for memory CD4+ T cells. J is TRBJ2-3 and V is TRBV7-2; D gene uncertain. This clonotype was sampled from an adult in good health and CMV-seronegative. What was sequenced was memory CD4+ T cells from blood. The DNA of the CDR3 is TGTGCCAGCAGCATCTATAGCACAGATACGCAGTATTTT. Translation gives CASSIYSTDTQYF.